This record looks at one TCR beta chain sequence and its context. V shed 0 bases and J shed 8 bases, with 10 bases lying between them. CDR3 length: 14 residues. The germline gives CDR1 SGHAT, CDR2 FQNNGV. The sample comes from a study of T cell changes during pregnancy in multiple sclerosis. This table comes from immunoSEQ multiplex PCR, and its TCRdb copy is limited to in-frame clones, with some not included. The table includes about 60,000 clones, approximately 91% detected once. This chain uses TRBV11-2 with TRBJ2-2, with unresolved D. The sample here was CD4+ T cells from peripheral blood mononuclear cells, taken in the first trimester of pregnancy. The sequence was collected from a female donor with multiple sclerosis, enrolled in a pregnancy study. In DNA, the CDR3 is TGTGCCAGCAGCTTAGATCCCACCCGGGGGGAGCTGTTTTTT. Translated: CASSLDPTRGELFF.